The sequence of this TCR beta chain was determined in a study of T-cell reconstitution after alpha-beta-depleted transplantation in children. Notes on the study in general: Several hundred rapidly expanded clones from non-depleted graft cells reportedly supplied alpha-beta T cells about two months post-transplant. For some patients, TCRbeta diversity was high at day 60 because of recipient T cells and thymic progenitors that survived. Most T-cell counts and diversity one year after the transplant came from T cells that were newly produced.

Points on this clonotype: Its specificity is not known. An end of the junction does not agree with germline; a read error may underlie this.

Using unique molecular identifiers, the investigators prepared the TCRbeta library. From the PCR reads, TCRdb called clonotypes with MiXCR, one entry per CDR3 protein. The repertoire holds about 830,000 distinct CDR3 sequences, with approximately 15% as singletons. This CDR3 has 16 amino acids. Germline loops: CDR1 SGHTA, CDR2 FQGNSA. This specimen was PBMCs, mostly from graft donor cells, taken 360 days after TCRalphabeta/CD19-depleted stem cell transplant. V usage is TRBV7-2 and J usage is TRBJ2-2, with 12 bases fitting TRBD2. The source of this sequence is a male patient aged 5 to 17 who had a stem cell transplant for acute lymphoblastic leukemia, so the T cells may come from the graft donor. In DNA, the CDR3 is TGTGCCAGCAGCTCTAGCGGGAGGGCCCGGACCGGGGAGCTGATTTTT. Translation: CASSSSGRARTGELIF.